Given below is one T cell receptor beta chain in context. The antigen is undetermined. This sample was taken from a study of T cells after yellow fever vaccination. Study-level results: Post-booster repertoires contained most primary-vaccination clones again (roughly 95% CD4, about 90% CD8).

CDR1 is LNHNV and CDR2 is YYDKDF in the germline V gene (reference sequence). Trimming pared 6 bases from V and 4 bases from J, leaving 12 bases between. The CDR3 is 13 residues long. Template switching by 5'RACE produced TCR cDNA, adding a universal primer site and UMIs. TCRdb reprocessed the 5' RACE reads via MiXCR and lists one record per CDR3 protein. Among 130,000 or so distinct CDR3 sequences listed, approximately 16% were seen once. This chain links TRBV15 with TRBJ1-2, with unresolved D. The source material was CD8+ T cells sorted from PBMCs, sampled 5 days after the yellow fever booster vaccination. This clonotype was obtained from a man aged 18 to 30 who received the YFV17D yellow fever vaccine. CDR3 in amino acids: CATSLSSGYGYTF. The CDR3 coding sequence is TGTGCCACCAGTCTGTCCTCGGGCTATGGCTACACCTTC.